Below, 27 T cell receptor beta chains from the same sample are listed, as sequenced in a study of CD8 T cells in ankylosing spondylitis. TCRdb reanalysed the 5' RACE reads using MiXCR and keeps one entry per CDR3 protein. The sample yields 200,000 or so distinct CDR3 sequences, under 30% seen once. The sample was blood, either unsorted or a sorted T cell fraction (not recorded which). The origin of the receptors is a male donor with ankylosing spondylitis or in good health (not recorded which).

The V and J genes are TRBV7-2 and TRBJ2-2; TRBD1 aligns across 7 bases. With 4 bases clipped from V and 7 bases from J, the junction kept 9 bases outside the gene matches. The CDR3 has 15 residues. The germline V gene has CDR1 SGHTA and CDR2 FQGNSA. The CDR3 reads CASSSANRGVGELFF. CDR3 in DNA: TGTGCCAGCAGCTCCGCCAACAGGGGCGTCGGGGAGCTGTTTTTT.

This clonotype was counted at least ten times. V usage is TRBV29-1 and J usage is TRBJ1-1; weak D call: TRBD1 (5 bases). The CDR3 is made up of 12 amino acids. The germline gives CDR1 SQVTM, CDR2 ANQGSEA. The CDR3 sequence: CSGGIENTEAFF. CDR3 sequence (DNA): TGCAGTGGGGGGATTGAAAACACTGAAGCTTTCTTT.

About this clonotype itself: A read error may be the cause here, since a much bigger clone is one base away. V is TRBV12-3 or TRBV12-4 and J is TRBJ1-3; D remains unclear. Trimming pared 8 bases from V and 8 bases from J, leaving 13 bases between. The CDR3 length is 12 residues. The CDR3 sequence is CASGHRTDTIYF. As DNA, the CDR3 is TGTGCCAGCGGGCACCGGACGGACACCATATATTTT.

This clonotype was seen many times. The chain uses TRBV20-1 and TRBJ2-1; D may be TRBD1 (6 bases). V was trimmed by 6 bases and J by 5 bases, leaving 17 bases between them. This CDR3 region has 14 residues. Germline CDR1 reads DFQATT; CDR2 reads SNEGSKA (reference sequence). Here the CDR3 reads CSAPRSGVDNEQFF. DNA for the CDR3: TGCAGTGCCCCGCGGTCAGGGGTCGACAATGAGCAGTTCTTC.

This clonotype was observed a handful of times. This chain uses TRBV7-9 with TRBJ2-5; maybe TRBD1 (5 bases). Germline CDR1 SEHNR, CDR2 FQNEAQ (reference sequence). The CDR3 extends over 14 amino acids. Between the trimmed V and J ends, which lost 0 bases and 5 bases, there was a span of 10 bases. This CDR3 is CASSLAGVDETQYF. In DNA form, the CDR3 reads TGTGCCAGCAGCTTAGCAGGGGTTGACGAGACCCAGTACTTC.

A remark on this clonotype: At one boundary the junction diverges from the germline segment, which might be a read error. In DNA, the CDR3 is TGCTGTGCTAGACAACTTTTGGCTAGCGGGACGATCAATGAGCAGTTCTTC. Amino acids: CCARQLLASGTINEQFF. This rearrangement joins TRBV20-1 to TRBJ2-1, with TRBD2 matching 9 bases. The CDR3 has 17 amino acids. Looked up from germline, CDR1 is DFQATT and CDR2 is SNEGSKA (reference sequence).

This rearrangement joins TRBV20-1 to TRBJ1-1; D ambiguous. The CDR3 has 11 residues. The V gene lost 5 bases and the J gene lost 5 bases, with 9 bases spanning the gap. Germline V CDR1 and CDR2: DFQATT, SNEGSKA (reference sequence). The CDR3 is CSAELVTEAFF. In nucleotides, the CDR3 is TGCAGTGCTGAGCTGGTTACTGAAGCTTTCTTT.

This clonotype showed up many times. The V call is TRBV6-2 or TRBV6-3, the J call TRBJ2-2, with TRBD2 identical over 10 bases. The CDR3 is made up of 14 amino acids. Germline V gene lookup returns CDR1 MNHEY and CDR2 SVGEGT. V shed 6 bases, J shed 7 bases, and the junction held 5 bases outside the gene matches. CDR3 protein: CASSTSGTVGELFF. CDR3 sequence (DNA): TGTGCCAGCAGCACTAGCGGGACGGTCGGGGAGCTGTTTTTT.

J is TRBJ1-5 and V is TRBV29-1, with 9 bases identical to TRBD1. The CDR3 spans 15 residues. CDR1 and CDR2 (germline): SQVTM, ANQGSEA. V trimming: 2 bases; J trimming: 2 bases; junction bases outside the gene matches: 4. The CDR3 coding sequence is TGCAGCGTTGAATTACAGGGGGCTGGCAATCAGCCCCAGCATTTT. This encodes CSVELQGAGNQPQHF. The full variable domain, rest sourced from reference TRBV29-1 and TRBJ1-5, is SAVISQKPSRDICQRGTSLTIQCQVDSQVTMMFWYRQQPGQSLTLIATANQGSEATYESGFVIDKFPISRPNLTFSTLTVSNMSPEDSSIYLCSVELQGAGNQPQHFGDGTRLSIL.

V gene TRBV3-1 combines with J gene TRBJ2-3, with 7 nucleotides matching TRBD2. The CDR3 loop spans 18 amino acids. V dropped 1 base and J dropped 0; count of bases not matched to a gene: 10. Germline lookup yields CDR1 LGHDT and CDR2 YNNKEL (reference sequence). CDR3 DNA: TGTGCCAGCAGCCAAGTGTTGTCGGCTAGCGGTAGCACAGATACGCAGTATTTT. Protein sequence: CASSQVLSASGSTDTQYF.

This clonotype was seen a few times. The gene calls are TRBV20-1 and TRBJ1-1, with no clear D. The CDR3 is 14 residues long. Germline V CDR1 and CDR2: DFQATT, SNEGSKA (reference sequence). Trimming removed 3 bases at V and 0 bases at J, with 11 bases between. CDR3 residues: CSASRQPMNTEAFF. Written as DNA, the CDR3 is TGCAGTGCTAGTCGGCAGCCCATGAACACTGAAGCTTTCTTT.

The chain carries TRBV7-8 and TRBJ2-3; D call uncertain. Trimming removed 3 bases from V and 0 bases from J, with 7 bases in between. CDR3 length equals 14 residues. Germline CDR1 SGHVS, CDR2 FQNEAQ. This CDR3 is CASSLEVSTDTQYF. CDR3 sequence (DNA): TGTGCCAGCAGCTTGGAAGTCAGCACAGATACGCAGTATTTT.

The rearrangement joins TRBV5-5 to TRBJ1-3; D remains ambiguous. V was shortened by 4 bases and J by 0 bases, with 14 bases between the two germline ends. The CDR3 is 16 residues long. Germline V CDR1 and CDR2: SGHKS, YYEKEE (reference sequence). The CDR3 DNA reads TGTGCCAGCAGCCTAGTCCTCAGAACCTCTGGAAACACCATATATTTT. Amino acids: CASSLVLRTSGNTIYF.

This clonotype was observed many times. The CDR3: CASSPFPGYTEAFF. CDR3 DNA sequence: TGTGCCAGCAGCCCGTTTCCAGGGTACACTGAAGCTTTCTTT. The rearrangement joins TRBV11-2 to TRBJ1-1, with D possibly matching TRBD1 (5 bases). This CDR3 comprises 14 residues. CDR1 is SGHAT, CDR2 FQNNGV, per germline. Deletions cut 5 bases from V and 3 bases from J, with 13 bases between. Full variable domain (missing parts from reference TRBV11-2 and TRBJ1-1): EAGVAQSPRYKIIEKRQSVAFWCNPISGHATLYWYQQILGQGPKLLIQFQNNGVVDDSQLPKDRFSAERLKGVDSTLKIQPAKLEDSAVYLCASSPFPGYTEAFFGQGTRLTVV.

This clonotype has a handful of counts. The chain joins TRBV20-1 to TRBJ1-1; D is uncertain. V dropped 2 bases and J dropped 1 base, with 5 bases sitting between them. CDR3 length equals 12 residues. The germline V gene has CDR1 DFQATT and CDR2 SNEGSKA (reference sequence). The CDR3 region is CSARQPNTEAFF. CDR3 DNA: TGCAGTGCTAGACAGCCGAACACTGAAGCTTTCTTT.

This clonotype showed up many times. V gene TRBV11-2 combines with J gene TRBJ2-3, with 13 bases that match TRBD2. Germline V gene sequence: CDR1 SGHAT, CDR2 FQNNGV. V dropped 5 bases and J dropped 3; count of bases not matched to a gene: 5. The CDR3 contains 16 residues. The CDR3 DNA is TGTGCCAGCAGCATCACTAGCGGGAGGGCTACAGATACGCAGTATTTT. Residues: CASSITSGRATDTQYF.

This clonotype was seen many times. This chain links TRBV20-1 with TRBJ2-1; no definite D call. V was clipped by 0 bases and J by 5 bases, with 5 bases between them. The germline V gene encodes CDR1 DFQATT and CDR2 SNEGSKA (reference sequence). The CDR3 has 12 residues. The DNA of the CDR3 is TGCAGTGCTAGAGACACCCACAATGAGCAGTTCTTC. It codes for CSARDTHNEQFF.

This clonotype showed up many times. DNA of the CDR3: TGTGCCAGCAAGCAGGGTTACAATGAGCAGTTCTTC. It encodes CASKQGYNEQFF. The genes are TRBV6-2 or TRBV6-3 and TRBJ2-1; D is possibly TRBD1 (5 bases). V lost 7 bases and J lost 4, with 8 bases in between. CDR1 MNHEY and CDR2 SVGEGT come from the germline V gene. The CDR3 consists of 12 residues.

This clonotype was seen only once. The rearrangement links TRBV27 to TRBJ2-2; D call uncertain. CDR1 MNHEY and CDR2 SMNVEV come from the germline V gene (reference sequence). Trimming removed 5 bases at V and 8 bases at J, with 12 bases between. This CDR3 comprises 13 residues. In DNA form, the CDR3 reads TGTGCCAGCAGTACTCACAGATTAGGGGAGCTGTTTTTT. Protein: CASSTHRLGELFF.

At least ten counts were recorded for this clonotype. The V gene is TRBV12-3 or TRBV12-4, the J gene TRBJ2-5; 7 bases are a match to TRBD2. The CDR3 runs to 15 residues. The V segment lost 5 bases and the J segment 8 bases; nucleotides outside the gene matches: 14. CDR3 bases: TGTGCCAGCAGTCCCAAACGGGGACTATCAATAACCCAGTACTTC. This gives the protein CASSPKRGLSITQYF.

This clonotype was counted ten times or more. In DNA, the CDR3 is TGTGCCAGCAGTATAACAGGGAGTGTCACAGATACGCAGTATTTT. Its translation is CASSITGSVTDTQYF. V usage is TRBV12-3 or TRBV12-4 and J usage is TRBJ2-3, with TRBD1 as a possible D gene (6 bases). This CDR3 has 15 amino acids. V was cut by 5 bases and J by 2 bases, with 14 bases left in between.

Only a few counts were recorded for this clonotype. This sequence joins TRBV20-1 and TRBJ1-2; D call uncertain. In germline, CDR1 is DFQATT, CDR2 SNEGSKA (reference sequence). Deletions cut 2 bases from V and 0 bases from J, with 7 bases between. This CDR3 region has 13 residues. The CDR3 DNA sequence: TGCAGTGCTAGACTAAGAACTAACTATGGCTACACCTTC. As protein: CSARLRTNYGYTF.

This clonotype was counted at least ten times. The chain combines TRBV12-3 or TRBV12-4 with TRBJ2-3; 8 positions agree with TRBD2. Trimming cost V 6 bases and J 6 bases; bases outside gene matches: 14. The CDR3 has 16 residues. CDR3 in amino acids: CASSHEGGRIADTQYF. CDR3 coding DNA: TGTGCCAGCAGCCATGAAGGCGGGAGGATTGCGGATACGCAGTATTTT.

The rearrangement joins TRBV29-1 to TRBJ1-3; tentatively, D is TRBD1 (5 bases). The germline V gene has CDR1 SQVTM and CDR2 ANQGSEA. V gave up 4 bases and J gave up 3 bases, with 7 bases separating them. This CDR3 region has 12 residues. CDR3 sequence reads: CSVGQSGNTIYF. The CDR3 DNA follows: TGCAGCGTTGGACAGAGTGGAAACACCATATATTTT.

This clonotype was picked up a small number of times. The rearrangement joins TRBV5-6 to TRBJ2-7, with 11 positions matching TRBD1. The germline V gene has CDR1 SGHDT and CDR2 YYEEEE. The trim removed 3 bases at V and 5 bases at J, leaving 10 bases unmatched. The CDR3 extends over 16 amino acids. In DNA form, the CDR3 reads TGTGCCAGCAGCTCACTGGACAGGGGGCTGAGGAACGAGCAGTACTTC. Residues: CASSSLDRGLRNEQYF.

This clonotype was recorded many times. The chain recombines TRBV4-2 with TRBJ2-7, with unresolved D. V lost 0 bases and J lost 1, with 7 bases in between. Germline V lookup: CDR1 LGHNA, CDR2 YNFKEQ. The CDR3 contains 14 residues. CDR3 loop: CASSQDLKSYEQYF. The CDR3 nucleotides read TGTGCCAGCAGCCAAGATCTTAAGTCCTACGAGCAGTACTTC.

This clonotype was seen at least ten times. V is TRBV4-2 and J is TRBJ2-5; 7 positions agree with TRBD1. V shed 1 base and J 5 bases; nucleotides not matched to a gene: 13. Germline values: CDR1 LGHNA, CDR2 YNFKEQ. CDR3 length: 17 amino acids. CDR3 nucleotide sequence: TGTGCCAGCAGCCAAGCCGGTGGGGACAGAGGGGCGGAGACCCAGTACTTC. Residues: CASSQAGGDRGAETQYF.